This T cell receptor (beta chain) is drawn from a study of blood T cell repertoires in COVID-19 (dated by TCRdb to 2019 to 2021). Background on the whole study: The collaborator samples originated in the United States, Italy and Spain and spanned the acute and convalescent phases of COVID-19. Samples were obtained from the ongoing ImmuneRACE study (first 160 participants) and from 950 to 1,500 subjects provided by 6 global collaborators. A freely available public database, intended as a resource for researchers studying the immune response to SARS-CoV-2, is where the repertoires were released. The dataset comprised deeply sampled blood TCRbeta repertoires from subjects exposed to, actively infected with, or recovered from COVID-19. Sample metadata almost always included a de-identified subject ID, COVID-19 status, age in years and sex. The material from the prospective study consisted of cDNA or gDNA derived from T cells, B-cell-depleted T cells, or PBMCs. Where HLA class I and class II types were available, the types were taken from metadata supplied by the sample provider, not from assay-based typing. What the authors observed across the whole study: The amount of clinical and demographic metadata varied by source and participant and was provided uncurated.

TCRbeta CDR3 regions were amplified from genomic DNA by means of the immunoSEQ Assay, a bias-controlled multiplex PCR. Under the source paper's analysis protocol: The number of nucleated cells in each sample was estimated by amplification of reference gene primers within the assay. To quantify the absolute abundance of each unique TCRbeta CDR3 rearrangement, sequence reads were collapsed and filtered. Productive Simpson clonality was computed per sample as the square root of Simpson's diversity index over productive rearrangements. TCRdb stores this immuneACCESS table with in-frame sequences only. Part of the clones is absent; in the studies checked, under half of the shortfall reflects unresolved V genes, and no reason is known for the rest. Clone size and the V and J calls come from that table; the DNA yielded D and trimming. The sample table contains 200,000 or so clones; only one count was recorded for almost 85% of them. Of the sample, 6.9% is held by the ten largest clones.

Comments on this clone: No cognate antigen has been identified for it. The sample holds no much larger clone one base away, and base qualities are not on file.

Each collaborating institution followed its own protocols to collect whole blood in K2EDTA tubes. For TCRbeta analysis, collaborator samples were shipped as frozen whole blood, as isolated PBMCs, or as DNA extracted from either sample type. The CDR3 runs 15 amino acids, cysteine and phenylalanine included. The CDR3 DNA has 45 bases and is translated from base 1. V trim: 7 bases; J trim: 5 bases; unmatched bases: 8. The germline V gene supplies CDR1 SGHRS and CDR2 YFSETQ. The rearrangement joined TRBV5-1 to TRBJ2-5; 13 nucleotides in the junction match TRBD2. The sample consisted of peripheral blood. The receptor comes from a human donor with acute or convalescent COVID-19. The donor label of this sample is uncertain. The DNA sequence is TGCGCCAGCGGACTAGCGGGAGATGGCGCCGAGACCCAGTACTTC. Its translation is CASGLAGDGAETQYF.